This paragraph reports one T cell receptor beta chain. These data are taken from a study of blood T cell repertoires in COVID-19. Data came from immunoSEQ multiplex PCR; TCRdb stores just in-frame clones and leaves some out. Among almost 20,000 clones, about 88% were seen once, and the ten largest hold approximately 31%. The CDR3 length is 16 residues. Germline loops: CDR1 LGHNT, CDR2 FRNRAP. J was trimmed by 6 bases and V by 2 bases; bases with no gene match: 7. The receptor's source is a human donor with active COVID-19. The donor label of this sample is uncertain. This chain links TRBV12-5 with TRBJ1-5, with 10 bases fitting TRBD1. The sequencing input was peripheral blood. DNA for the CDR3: TGTGCTAGTGGTTTGCTGACAGGGGGCATCAGTCAGCCCCAGCATTTT. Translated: CASGLLTGGISQPQHF.